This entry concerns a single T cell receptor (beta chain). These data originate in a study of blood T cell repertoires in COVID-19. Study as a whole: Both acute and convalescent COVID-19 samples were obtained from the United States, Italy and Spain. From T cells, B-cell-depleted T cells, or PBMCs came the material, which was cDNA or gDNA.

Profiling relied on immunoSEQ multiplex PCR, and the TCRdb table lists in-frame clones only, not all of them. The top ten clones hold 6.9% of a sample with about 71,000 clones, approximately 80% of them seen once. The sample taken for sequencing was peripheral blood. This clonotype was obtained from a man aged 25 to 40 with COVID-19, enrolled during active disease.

The DNA for the CDR3 is TGTGCCAGTAGTAATCTAGCGGGGTTGCCAGATACGCAGTATTTT. It is translated as CASSNLAGLPDTQYF. The chain couples TRBV19 to TRBJ2-3; 9 positions match TRBD2. The V gene end was trimmed by 4 bases and the J gene end by 4 bases; junction bases not matched to a gene: 6. The V gene's germline CDR1 is LNHDA and CDR2 SQIVND (reference sequence). This CDR3 region has 15 residues.